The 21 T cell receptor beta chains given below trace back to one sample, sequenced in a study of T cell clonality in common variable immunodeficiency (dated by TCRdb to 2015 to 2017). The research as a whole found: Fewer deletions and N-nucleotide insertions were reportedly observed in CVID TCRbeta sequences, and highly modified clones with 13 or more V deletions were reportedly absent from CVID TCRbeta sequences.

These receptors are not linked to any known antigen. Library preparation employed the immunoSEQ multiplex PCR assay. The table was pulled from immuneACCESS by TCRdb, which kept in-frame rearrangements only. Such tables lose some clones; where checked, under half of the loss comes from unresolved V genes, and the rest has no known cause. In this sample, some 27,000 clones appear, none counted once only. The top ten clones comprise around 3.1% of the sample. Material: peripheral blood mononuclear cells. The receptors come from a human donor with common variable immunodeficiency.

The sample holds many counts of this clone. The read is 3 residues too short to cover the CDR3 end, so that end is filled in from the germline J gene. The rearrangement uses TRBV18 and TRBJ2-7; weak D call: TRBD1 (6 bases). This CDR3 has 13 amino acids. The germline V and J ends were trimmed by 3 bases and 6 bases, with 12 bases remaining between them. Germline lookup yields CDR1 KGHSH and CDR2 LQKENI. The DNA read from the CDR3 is TGTGCCAGCTCACCCGTTATAGGGGGCGAG. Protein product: CASSPVIGGE. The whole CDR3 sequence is CASSPVIGGEQYF.

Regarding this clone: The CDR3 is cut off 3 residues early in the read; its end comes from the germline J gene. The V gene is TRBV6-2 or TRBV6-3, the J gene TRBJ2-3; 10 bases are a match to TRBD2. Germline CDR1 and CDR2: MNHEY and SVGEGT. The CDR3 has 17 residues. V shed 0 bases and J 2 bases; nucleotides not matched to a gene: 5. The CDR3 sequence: CASSYSLAGVTTDTQYF. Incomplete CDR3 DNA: TGTGCCAGCAGTTACTCGCTAGCGGGGGTTACCACAGATACG.

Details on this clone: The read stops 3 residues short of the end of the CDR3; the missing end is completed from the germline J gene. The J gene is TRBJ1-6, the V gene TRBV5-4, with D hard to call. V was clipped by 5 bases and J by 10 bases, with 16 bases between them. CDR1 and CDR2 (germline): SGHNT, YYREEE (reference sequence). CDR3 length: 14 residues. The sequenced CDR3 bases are TGTGCCAGCAGACGGGGAGTTGCCAGCTCACCC. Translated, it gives CASRRGVASSP. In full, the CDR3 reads CASRRGVASSPLHF.

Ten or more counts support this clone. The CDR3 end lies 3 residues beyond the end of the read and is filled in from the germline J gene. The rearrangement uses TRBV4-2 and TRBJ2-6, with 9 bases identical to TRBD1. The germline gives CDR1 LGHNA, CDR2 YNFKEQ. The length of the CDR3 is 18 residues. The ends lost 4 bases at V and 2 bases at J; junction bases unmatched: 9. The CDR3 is CASSPGQGLTTGANVLTF. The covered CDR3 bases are TGTGCCAGCAGCCCCGGACAGGGGCTAACCACTGGGGCCAACGTC.

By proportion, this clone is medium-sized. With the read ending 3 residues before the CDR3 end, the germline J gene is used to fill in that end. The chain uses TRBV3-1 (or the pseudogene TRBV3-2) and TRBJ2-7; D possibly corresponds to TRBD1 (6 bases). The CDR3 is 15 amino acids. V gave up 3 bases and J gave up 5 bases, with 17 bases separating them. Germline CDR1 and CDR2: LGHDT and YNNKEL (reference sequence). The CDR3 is CASSQGASLDDEQYF. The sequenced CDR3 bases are TGTGCCAGCAGCCAGGGGGCCTCACTCGACGACGAG.

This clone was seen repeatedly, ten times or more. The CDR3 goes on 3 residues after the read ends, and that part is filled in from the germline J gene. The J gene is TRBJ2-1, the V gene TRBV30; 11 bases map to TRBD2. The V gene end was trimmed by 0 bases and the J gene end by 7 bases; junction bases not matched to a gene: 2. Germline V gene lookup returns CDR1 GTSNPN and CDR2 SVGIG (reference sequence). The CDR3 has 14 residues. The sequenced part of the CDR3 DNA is TGTGCCTGGAGTGTAACTAGCGGGGGTAATGAG. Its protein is CAWSVTSGGNE. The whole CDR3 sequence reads CAWSVTSGGNEQFF.

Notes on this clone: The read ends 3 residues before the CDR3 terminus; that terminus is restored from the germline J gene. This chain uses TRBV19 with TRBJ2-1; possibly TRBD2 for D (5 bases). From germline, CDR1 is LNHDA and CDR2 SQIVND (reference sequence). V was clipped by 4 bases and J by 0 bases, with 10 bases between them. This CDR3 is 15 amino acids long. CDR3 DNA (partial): TGTGCCAGTAGTACGGACTCGCCCTCCTACAATGAG. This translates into CASSTDSPSYNE. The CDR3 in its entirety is CASSTDSPSYNEQFF. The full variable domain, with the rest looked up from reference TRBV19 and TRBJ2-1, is DGGITQSPKYLFRKEGQNVTLSCEQNLNHDAMYWYRQDPGQGLRLIYYSQIVNDFQKGDIAEGYSVSREKKESFPLTVTSAQKNPTAFYLCASSTDSPSYNEQFFGPGTRLTVL.

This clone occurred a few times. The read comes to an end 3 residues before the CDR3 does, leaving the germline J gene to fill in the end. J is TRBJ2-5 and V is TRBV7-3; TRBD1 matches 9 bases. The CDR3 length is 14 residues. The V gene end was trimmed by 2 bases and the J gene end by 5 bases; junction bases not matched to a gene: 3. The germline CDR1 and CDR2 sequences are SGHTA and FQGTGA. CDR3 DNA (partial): TGTGCCAGCAGCTTAGGACAGGGGTGGGAGACC. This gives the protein CASSLGQGWET. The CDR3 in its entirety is CASSLGQGWETQYF.

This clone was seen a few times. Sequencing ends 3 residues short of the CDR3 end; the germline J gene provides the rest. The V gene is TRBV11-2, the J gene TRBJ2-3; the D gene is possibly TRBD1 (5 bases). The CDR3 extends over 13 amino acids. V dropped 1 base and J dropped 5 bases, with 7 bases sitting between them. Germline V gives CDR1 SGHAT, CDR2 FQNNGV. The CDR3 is CASSLVGEDTQYF. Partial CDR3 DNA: TGTGCCAGCAGCTTAGTAGGGGAAGATACG.

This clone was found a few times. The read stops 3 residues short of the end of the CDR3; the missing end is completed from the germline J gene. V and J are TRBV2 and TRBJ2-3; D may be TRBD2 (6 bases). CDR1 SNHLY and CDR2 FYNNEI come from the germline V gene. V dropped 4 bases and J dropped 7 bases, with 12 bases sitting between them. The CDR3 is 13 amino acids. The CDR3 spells CASSGLGGHTQYF. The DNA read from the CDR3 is TGTGCCAGCAGTGGACTCGGGGGACATACG. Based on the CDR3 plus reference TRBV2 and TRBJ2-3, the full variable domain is EPEVTQTPSHQVTQMGQEVILRCVPISNHLYFYWYRQILGQKVEFLVSFYNNEISEKSEIFDDQFSVERPDGSNFTLKIRSTKLEDSAMYFCASSGLGGHTQYFGPGTRLTVL.

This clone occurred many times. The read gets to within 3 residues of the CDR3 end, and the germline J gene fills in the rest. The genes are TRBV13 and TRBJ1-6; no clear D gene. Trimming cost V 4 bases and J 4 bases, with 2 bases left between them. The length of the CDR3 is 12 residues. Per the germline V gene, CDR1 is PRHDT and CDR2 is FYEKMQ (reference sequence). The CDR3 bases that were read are TGTGCCAGCAGCTCTTATAATTCACCC. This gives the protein CASSSYNSP. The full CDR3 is CASSSYNSPLHF. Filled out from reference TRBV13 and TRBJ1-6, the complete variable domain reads AAGVIQSPRHLIKEKRETATLKCYPIPRHDTVYWYQQGPGQDPQFLISFYEKMQSDKGSIPDRFSAQQFSDYHSELNMSSLELGDSALYFCASSSYNSPLHFGNGTRLTVT.

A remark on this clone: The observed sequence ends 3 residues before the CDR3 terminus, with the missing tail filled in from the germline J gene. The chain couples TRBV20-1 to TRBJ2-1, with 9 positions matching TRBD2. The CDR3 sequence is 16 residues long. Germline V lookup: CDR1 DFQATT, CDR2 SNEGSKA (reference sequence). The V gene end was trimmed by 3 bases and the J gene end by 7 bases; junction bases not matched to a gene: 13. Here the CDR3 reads CSARGGGGGAWNEQFF. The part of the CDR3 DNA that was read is TGCAGTGCTAGGGGAGGTGGCGGGGGGGCGTGGAATGAG.

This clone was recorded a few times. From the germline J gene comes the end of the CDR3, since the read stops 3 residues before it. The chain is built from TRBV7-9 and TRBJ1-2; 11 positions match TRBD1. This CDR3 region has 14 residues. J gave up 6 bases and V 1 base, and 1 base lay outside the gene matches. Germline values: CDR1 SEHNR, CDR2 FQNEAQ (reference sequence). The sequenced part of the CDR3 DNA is TGTGCCAGCAGCTTAGGGACAGGGGGCGATGGC. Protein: CASSLGTGGDG. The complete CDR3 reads CASSLGTGGDGYTF. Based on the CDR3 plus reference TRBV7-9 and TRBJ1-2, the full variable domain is DTGVSQNPRHKITKRGQNVTFRCDPISEHNRLYWYRQTLGQGPEFLTYFQNEAQLEKSRLLSDRFSAERPKGSFSTLEIQRTEQGDSAMYLCASSLGTGGDGYTFGSGTRLTVV.

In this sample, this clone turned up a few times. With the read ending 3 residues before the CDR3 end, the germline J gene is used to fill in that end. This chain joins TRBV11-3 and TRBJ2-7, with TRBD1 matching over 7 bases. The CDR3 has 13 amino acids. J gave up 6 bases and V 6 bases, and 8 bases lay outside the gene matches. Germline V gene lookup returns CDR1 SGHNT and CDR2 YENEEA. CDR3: CASSKGASFEQYF. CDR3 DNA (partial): TGTGCCAGCAGTAAGGGGGCCTCTTTCGAG.

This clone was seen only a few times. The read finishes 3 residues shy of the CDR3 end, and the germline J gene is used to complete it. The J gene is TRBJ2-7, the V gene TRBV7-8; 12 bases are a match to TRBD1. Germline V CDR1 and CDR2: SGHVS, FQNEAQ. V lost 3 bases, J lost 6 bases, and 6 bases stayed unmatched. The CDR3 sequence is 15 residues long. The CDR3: CASSFPGQGAGEQYF. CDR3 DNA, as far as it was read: TGTGCCAGCAGCTTCCCGGGACAGGGGGCCGGCGAG. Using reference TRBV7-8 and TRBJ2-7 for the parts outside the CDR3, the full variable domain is GAGVSQSPRYKVAKRGQDVALRCDPISGHVSLFWYQQALGQGPEFLTYFQNEAQLDKSGLPSDRFFAERPEGSVSTLKIQRTQQEDSAVYLCASSFPGQGAGEQYFGPGTRLTVT.

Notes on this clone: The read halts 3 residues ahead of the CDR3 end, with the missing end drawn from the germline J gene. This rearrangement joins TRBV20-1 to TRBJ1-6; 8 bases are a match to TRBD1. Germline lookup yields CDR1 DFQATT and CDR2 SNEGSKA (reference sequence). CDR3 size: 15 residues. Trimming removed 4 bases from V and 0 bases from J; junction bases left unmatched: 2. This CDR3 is CSATTGGSYNSPLHF. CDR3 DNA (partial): TGCAGTGCTACCACAGGGGGCTCCTATAATTCACCC.

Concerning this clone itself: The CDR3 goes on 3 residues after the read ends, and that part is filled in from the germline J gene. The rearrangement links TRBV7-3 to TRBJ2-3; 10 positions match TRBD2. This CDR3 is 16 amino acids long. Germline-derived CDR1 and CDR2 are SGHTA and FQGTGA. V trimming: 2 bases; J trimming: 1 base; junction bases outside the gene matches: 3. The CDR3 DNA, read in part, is TGTGCCAGCAGCTTAGGCCTAGCGGGGGGCACAGATACG. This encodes CASSLGLAGGTDT. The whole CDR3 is CASSLGLAGGTDTQYF.

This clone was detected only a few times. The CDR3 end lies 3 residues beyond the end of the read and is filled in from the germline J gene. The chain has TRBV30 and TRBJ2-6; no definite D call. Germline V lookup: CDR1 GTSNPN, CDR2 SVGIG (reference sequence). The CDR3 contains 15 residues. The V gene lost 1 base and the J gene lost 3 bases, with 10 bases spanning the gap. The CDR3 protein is CAWSAGQGGANVLTF. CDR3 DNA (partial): TGTGCCTGGAGTGCAGGCCAAGGTGGGGCCAACGTC.

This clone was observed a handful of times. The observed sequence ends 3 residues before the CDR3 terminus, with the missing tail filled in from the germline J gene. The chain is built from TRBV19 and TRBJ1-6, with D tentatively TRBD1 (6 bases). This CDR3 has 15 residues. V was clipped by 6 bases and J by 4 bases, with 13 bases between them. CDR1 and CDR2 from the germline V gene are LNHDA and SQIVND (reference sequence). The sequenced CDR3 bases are TGTGCCAGTAGCTCCTCGGGACATTATAATTCACCC. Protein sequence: CASSSSGHYNSP. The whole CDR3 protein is CASSSSGHYNSPLHF.

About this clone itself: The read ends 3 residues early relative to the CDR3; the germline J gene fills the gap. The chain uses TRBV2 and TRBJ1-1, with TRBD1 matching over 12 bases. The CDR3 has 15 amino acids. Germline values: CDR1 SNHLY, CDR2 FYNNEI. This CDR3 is CASIRPRDRGLGAFF. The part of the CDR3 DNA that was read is TGTGCCAGCATCAGACCTCGGGACAGGGGGCTCGGG.

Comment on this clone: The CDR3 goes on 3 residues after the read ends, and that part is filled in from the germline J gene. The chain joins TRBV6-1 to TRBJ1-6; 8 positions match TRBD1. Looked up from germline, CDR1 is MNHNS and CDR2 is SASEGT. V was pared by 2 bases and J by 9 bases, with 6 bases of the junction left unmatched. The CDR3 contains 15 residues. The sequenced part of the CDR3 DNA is TGTGCCAGCAGTGAACAGGACAGGGTGGGTTCACCC. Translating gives CASSEQDRVGSP. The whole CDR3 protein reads CASSEQDRVGSPLHF.